Included here is one T cell receptor beta chain sequence, with context. Its antigen is not identified. The data stem from a study of shared clonotypes between healthy human individuals. Study findings and constraints: Sorted-subset samples were not fully sequenced, rarefaction indicated. When naive CD4 clonotypes were compared across a few donors, about 4.9% were shared.

Healthy HIV-negative adults with no recent acute infections or vaccinations were recruited as donors. Those who donated, Caucasian adults without exception, all lived in Nashville, Tennessee. This CDR3 comprises 11 residues. Looked up from germline, CDR1 is MDHEN and CDR2 is SYDVKM. Trimming removed 7 bases at V and 7 bases at J, with 11 bases between. Libraries were prepared by immunoSEQ multiplex PCR; TCRdb keeps only in-frame clonotypes and omits some of them. The sample records more than 550,000 clones, approximately 72% being singletons. Sequencing input: memory CD4+ T cells sorted from blood. Sample subset: CD45RA-negative fraction. J is TRBJ2-7 and V is TRBV28; possibly TRBD1 or TRBD2 for D (5 bases each). The clonotype was recovered from a woman under 40 in good health. Here the CDR3 DNA reads TGTGCCAGCACCGGGGCAGGAGAGCAGTACTTC. Protein sequence: CASTGAGEQYF.